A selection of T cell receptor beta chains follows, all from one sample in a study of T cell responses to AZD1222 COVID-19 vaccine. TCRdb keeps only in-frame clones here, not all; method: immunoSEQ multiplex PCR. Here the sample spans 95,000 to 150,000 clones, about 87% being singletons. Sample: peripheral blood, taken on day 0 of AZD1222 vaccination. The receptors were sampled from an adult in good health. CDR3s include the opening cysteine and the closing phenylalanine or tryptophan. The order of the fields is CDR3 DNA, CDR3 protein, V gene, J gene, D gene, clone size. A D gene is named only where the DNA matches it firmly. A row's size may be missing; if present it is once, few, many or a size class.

CDR3 DNA: TGTGCCACCAGTGCAGGAAGCCCCTTGCGCGGAAACACCATATATTTT
CDR3 protein: CATSAGSPLRGNTIYF
V gene: TRBV24-1
J gene: TRBJ1-3
D gene: NA
clone size: NA

CDR3 DNA: TGTGCCAGCAGTCGACTAGCGGAGATCTCCTACGAGCAGTACTTC
CDR3 protein: CASSRLAEISYEQYF
V gene: TRBV28
J gene: TRBJ2-7
D gene: TRBD2
clone size: NA

CDR3 DNA: TGTGCCAGCAGTTCATACTCCGGGACCCGAGCTTTCTTT
CDR3 protein: CASSSYSGTRAFF
V gene: TRBV27
J gene: TRBJ1-1
D gene: NA
clone size: NA

CDR3 DNA: TGCGCCAGCAGCCCGGGACGGCAAAACACTGAAGCTTTCTTT
CDR3 protein: CASSPGRQNTEAFF
V gene: TRBV4-1
J gene: TRBJ1-1
D gene: NA
clone size: NA

CDR3 DNA: TGCACGATTGAAGGACAATCTTTGAACACTGAAGCTTTCTTT
CDR3 protein: CTIEGQSLNTEAFF
V gene: TRBV29-1
J gene: TRBJ1-1
D gene: NA
clone size: NA

CDR3 DNA: TGTGCCTGGAGTATCCCCACAGGGCTCTCTGGGGCCAACGTCCTGACTTTC
CDR3 protein: CAWSIPTGLSGANVLTF
V gene: TRBV30
J gene: TRBJ2-6
D gene: NA
clone size: once

CDR3 DNA: TGCAGTGCCAGTCATCCGGGACGGAGCTCCTACGAGCAGTACTTC
CDR3 protein: CSASHPGRSSYEQYF
V gene: TRBV20-1
J gene: TRBJ2-7
D gene: NA
clone size: NA

CDR3 DNA: TGTGCCAGCAGCCACAGGGAGAACTATGGCTACACCTTC
CDR3 protein: CASSHRENYGYTF
V gene: TRBV14
J gene: TRBJ1-2
D gene: NA
clone size: NA

CDR3 DNA: TGTGCCAGTAGTAGTAGGGCGACTGGGGGGATCGCCGGGGAGCTGTTTTTT
CDR3 protein: CASSSRATGGIAGELFF
V gene: TRBV19
J gene: TRBJ2-2
D gene: NA
clone size: NA

CDR3 DNA: TGCGCCAGCAGCCATGGGGGGGCGAACACTGAAGCTTTCTTT
CDR3 protein: CASSHGGANTEAFF
V gene: TRBV4-1
J gene: TRBJ1-1
D gene: NA
clone size: few

CDR3 DNA: TGTGCCAGCAGCCCCTCCTTCGGGGATTCACCCCTCCACTTT
CDR3 protein: CASSPSFGDSPLHF
V gene: TRBV3-1/TRBV3-2
J gene: TRBJ1-6
D gene: NA
clone size: NA

CDR3 DNA: TGTGCCAGCAGTTTAACCGGGACAGGGGGCTACCAGCCCCAGCATTTT
CDR3 protein: CASSLTGTGGYQPQHF
V gene: TRBV27
J gene: TRBJ1-5
D gene: TRBD1
clone size: once

CDR3 DNA: TGCGCCAGCAGCCGGGGACAGGGGATGGACGATTCACCCCTCCACTTT
CDR3 protein: CASSRGQGMDDSPLHF
V gene: TRBV4-1
J gene: TRBJ1-6
D gene: TRBD1
clone size: NA

CDR3 DNA: TGTGCCAGCAGCCCCGGGACAGGCCTTTCCTACGAGCAGTACTTC
CDR3 protein: CASSPGTGLSYEQYF
V gene: TRBV9
J gene: TRBJ2-7
D gene: TRBD1
clone size: NA

CDR3 DNA: TGCGCCAGCAGCCAGGACACAGGATATGGCTACGAGCAGTACTTC
CDR3 protein: CASSQDTGYGYEQYF
V gene: TRBV4-1
J gene: TRBJ2-7
D gene: NA
clone size: NA

CDR3 DNA: TGTGCCAGCAGTTACTCGGTGGGATCTGAAGCTTTCTTT
CDR3 protein: CASSYSVGSEAFF
V gene: TRBV6-2/TRBV6-3
J gene: TRBJ1-1
D gene: NA
clone size: NA

CDR3 DNA: TGTGCCAGCAGACTGAACTCCTACGAGCAGTACTTC
CDR3 protein: CASRLNSYEQYF
V gene: TRBV7-9
J gene: TRBJ2-7
D gene: NA
clone size: few

CDR3 DNA: TGTGCCAGTAGTAAGACAGGGGGAGACACTGAAGCTTTCTTT
CDR3 protein: CASSKTGGDTEAFF
V gene: TRBV19
J gene: TRBJ1-1
D gene: TRBD1
clone size: once

CDR3 DNA: TGCGCCAGCAGTCGGGGGGATGGACAGAGGGTGACTGAAGCTTTCTTT
CDR3 protein: CASSRGDGQRVTEAFF
V gene: TRBV5-1
J gene: TRBJ1-1
D gene: NA
clone size: NA

CDR3 DNA: TGTGCCAGCAGCCCTCTAGCGGGAGTGGCAGATACGCAGTATTTT
CDR3 protein: CASSPLAGVADTQYF
V gene: TRBV13
J gene: TRBJ2-3
D gene: TRBD2
clone size: NA

CDR3 DNA: TGTGCCAGCAGCAGTTCGACTAGCGGTGGCACAGATACGCAGTATTTT
CDR3 protein: CASSSSTSGGTDTQYF
V gene: TRBV3-1/TRBV3-2
J gene: TRBJ2-3
D gene: TRBD2
clone size: NA

CDR3 DNA: TGTGCCAGCAGAACCGGACAGGGTTATAATCAGCCCCAGCATTTT
CDR3 protein: CASRTGQGYNQPQHF
V gene: TRBV6-5
J gene: TRBJ1-5
D gene: TRBD1
clone size: NA

CDR3 DNA: TGCGCCAGCAGCTTGGCCGGTAGCGGGGGGACCGCCTACGAGCAGTACTTC
CDR3 protein: CASSLAGSGGTAYEQYF
V gene: TRBV5-1
J gene: TRBJ2-7
D gene: TRBD2
clone size: NA

CDR3 DNA: TGTGCCAGCAGCTTCAGGGGTAGCGGGAAGGAAAATGAGCAGTTCTTC
CDR3 protein: CASSFRGSGKENEQFF
V gene: TRBV11-2
J gene: TRBJ2-1
D gene: TRBD2
clone size: NA

CDR3 DNA: TGTGCCAGCAGCCCACGGCCTAGCGGGGGGTACAATGAGCAGTTCTTC
CDR3 protein: CASSPRPSGGYNEQFF
V gene: TRBV7-3
J gene: TRBJ2-1
D gene: TRBD2
clone size: NA

CDR3 DNA: TGCAGCGTTGAACTGGCTAGCGGGGGGGCCGGCGAGACCCAGTACTTC
CDR3 protein: CSVELASGGAGETQYF
V gene: TRBV29-1
J gene: TRBJ2-5
D gene: TRBD2
clone size: NA

CDR3 DNA: TGTGCCAGCAGCCCCTCTAGCGGGGGGCAGGAGGAGCAGTTCTTC
CDR3 protein: CASSPSSGGQEEQFF
V gene: TRBV5-4
J gene: TRBJ2-1
D gene: TRBD2
clone size: NA

CDR3 DNA: TGTGCCAGCAGCCAAGATCAGGGGACCTGGTATGGCTACACCTTC
CDR3 protein: CASSQDQGTWYGYTF
V gene: TRBV3-1/TRBV3-2
J gene: TRBJ1-2
D gene: NA
clone size: NA

CDR3 DNA: TGTGCCAGCAGCGTAGATGCGGGAGCTGGTACAGATACGCAGTATTTT
CDR3 protein: CASSVDAGAGTDTQYF
V gene: TRBV9
J gene: TRBJ2-3
D gene: TRBD2
clone size: NA

CDR3 DNA: TGTGCCAGCAGCATAGGACAGGGGGACACTGAAGCTTTCTTT
CDR3 protein: CASSIGQGDTEAFF
V gene: TRBV11-2
J gene: TRBJ1-1
D gene: TRBD1
clone size: NA

CDR3 DNA: TGTGCCAGCAGCTTGATTCCAACCAACCAAGAGACCCAGTACTTC
CDR3 protein: CASSLIPTNQETQYF
V gene: TRBV7-2
J gene: TRBJ2-5
D gene: NA
clone size: NA

CDR3 DNA: TGTGCCAGCAGTATAGACAGGGGGCTCGGTGAAGCTTTCTTT
CDR3 protein: CASSIDRGLGEAFF
V gene: TRBV28
J gene: TRBJ1-1
D gene: TRBD1
clone size: NA

CDR3 DNA: TGTGCCAGCTCATCCCTTACAGGGGGAGGAACCTACGAGCAGTACTTC
CDR3 protein: CASSSLTGGGTYEQYF
V gene: TRBV18
J gene: TRBJ2-7
D gene: TRBD1
clone size: NA

CDR3 DNA: TGTGCCAGCAGCCGGGACAGGGGAGGTGGCTACACCTTC
CDR3 protein: CASSRDRGGGYTF
V gene: TRBV7-2
J gene: TRBJ1-2
D gene: TRBD1
clone size: NA

CDR3 DNA: TGTGCCAGCAGTCAGATGAACACTGAAGCTTTCTTT
CDR3 protein: CASSQMNTEAFF
V gene: TRBV12-3/TRBV12-4
J gene: TRBJ1-1
D gene: NA
clone size: NA

CDR3 DNA: TGTGCCATCAGTGAGTCGACCGGCCCCCTACGAGAGTACTTC
CDR3 protein: CAISESTGPLREYF
V gene: TRBV10-3
J gene: TRBJ2-7
D gene: NA
clone size: NA

CDR3 DNA: TGTGCCAGCAGCCTACGGAGGGCAGATACGCAGTATTTT
CDR3 protein: CASSLRRADTQYF
V gene: TRBV7-9
J gene: TRBJ2-3
D gene: NA
clone size: NA

CDR3 DNA: TGTGCCAGCAGTCCCCCGGGGTACAATGAGCAGTTCTTC
CDR3 protein: CASSPPGYNEQFF
V gene: TRBV5-6
J gene: TRBJ2-1
D gene: NA
clone size: NA

CDR3 DNA: TGTGCCAGCAGCTTAGTGGCAGGGGAAATAGCTGGCTACACCTTC
CDR3 protein: CASSLVAGEIAGYTF
V gene: TRBV11-3
J gene: TRBJ1-2
D gene: NA
clone size: NA

CDR3 DNA: TGCAGTGCTAGGGGAGGCCCTGAAGCTTTCTTT
CDR3 protein: CSARGGPEAFF
V gene: TRBV20-1
J gene: TRBJ1-1
D gene: NA
clone size: once